The 16 T cell receptor beta chains given below trace back to one sample, sequenced in a study of OX40 agonist ivuxolimab in advanced cancers. Produced via immunoSEQ multiplex PCR; TCRdb's table is partial and in-frame only. This repertoire shows around 80,000 clones, approximately 84% found once; its top ten account for 0.44%. The source material was CD4+ or CD8+ T cells sorted from blood, sampled in a trial of the OX40 agonist ivuxolimab. The source is an adult with an advanced solid tumor such as melanoma, head and neck, liver or kidney cancer.

This clone was counted between two and nine times. CDR3 region: CASSDGQGASNQPQHF. The CDR3 nucleotides read TGTGCCAGCAGTGATGGACAGGGGGCAAGCAATCAGCCCCAGCATTTT. V gene TRBV27 combines with J gene TRBJ1-5; 11 bases map to TRBD1. Per germline, CDR1 MNHEY and CDR2 SMNVEV (reference sequence). Trimming removed 5 bases from V and 1 base from J; junction bases left unmatched: 4. The CDR3 has 16 residues.

By share, this clone counts as medium-sized (0.01 to 0.1%). The chain uses TRBV27 and TRBJ1-3; 8 bases line up with TRBD1. CDR3 size: 15 residues. The ends lost 7 bases at V and 1 base at J; junction bases unmatched: 6. Germline V CDR1 and CDR2: MNHEY, SMNVEV (reference sequence). CDR3: CASKDRAESGNTIYF. The CDR3 bases are TGTGCCAGCAAGGACAGGGCAGAATCTGGAAACACCATATATTTT.

The table lists this clone with a count of one. The chain carries TRBV28 and TRBJ1-4, with a weak D call TRBD1 (6 bases). There are 15 residues in the CDR3. Per the germline V gene, CDR1 is MDHEN and CDR2 is SYDVKM. The V end lost 7 bases, the J end lost 2 bases, and 14 bases lay between the germline ends. CDR3 loop: CASTPGGATNEKLFF. For the CDR3, the DNA is TGTGCCAGCACCCCTGGGGGGGCCACTAATGAAAAACTGTTTTTT.

The chain recombines TRBV2 with TRBJ2-1, with 10 bases identical to TRBD2. Germline-derived CDR1 and CDR2 are SNHLY and FYNNEI. The CDR3 runs to 15 residues. V gave up 5 bases and J gave up 1 base; unmatched junction bases: 2. CDR3 region: CASSPGLASYNEQFF. The CDR3 bases are TGTGCCAGCAGTCCGGGACTAGCGTCCTACAATGAGCAGTTCTTC.

The chain carries TRBV6-5 and TRBJ1-2, with unresolved D. The V gene lost 11 bases and the J gene lost 8 bases, with 12 bases spanning the gap. The germline CDR1 and CDR2 sequences are MNHEY and SVGAGI. This CDR3 spans 10 amino acids. The CDR3 is CAPLGGGYTF. The CDR3 DNA reads TGTGCCCCCTTGGGCGGGGGCTACACCTTC.

The chain couples TRBV6-1 to TRBJ1-2; D perhaps matches TRBD1 (5 bases). Germline CDR1 MNHNS, CDR2 SASEGT. Trimming removed 7 bases from V and 8 bases from J, with 23 bases in between. The CDR3 loop spans 15 amino acids. CDR3 sequence reads: CASILLGGFRRGYTF. In DNA, the CDR3 is TGTGCCAGCATCCTCCTCGGGGGGTTCAGACGCGGCTACACCTTC.

This chain uses TRBV18 with TRBJ1-2, with a tentative D call TRBD1 (6 bases). V was pared by 0 bases and J by 5 bases, with 13 bases between. The CDR3 length is 15 residues. CDR1 and CDR2 (germline): KGHSH, LQKENI. The CDR3 is CASSPPTGPGYGYTF. The CDR3 DNA is TGTGCCAGCTCACCACCAACAGGGCCGGGGTATGGCTACACCTTC. The full variable domain, completed using reference TRBV18 and TRBJ1-2, is NAGVMQNPRHLVRRRGQEARLRCSPMKGHSHVYWYRQLPEEGLKFMVYLQKENIIDESGMPKERFSAEFPKEGPSILRIQQVVRGDSAAYFCASSPPTGPGYGYTFGSGTRLTVV.

This clone was recorded a few times. The chain recombines TRBV28 with TRBJ2-4, with 10 bases matching TRBD1. The CDR3 spans 16 residues. Germline CDR1 reads MDHEN; CDR2 reads SYDVKM. Trimming cost V 5 bases and J 7 bases; bases outside gene matches: 11. The CDR3 coding sequence is TGTGCCAGCAGTACTCCGGGACAGGGGACGTGGAACATTCAGTACTTC. Protein sequence: CASSTPGQGTWNIQYF. The full variable domain, with the rest looked up from reference TRBV28 and TRBJ2-4, is DVKVTQSSRYLVKRTGEKVFLECVQDMDHENMFWYRQDPGLGLRLIYFSYDVKMKEKGDIPEGYSVSREKKERFSLILESASTNQTSMYLCASSTPGQGTWNIQYFGAGTRLSVL.

The rearrangement links TRBV6-6 to TRBJ2-7; TRBD2 matches 9 bases. The V segment lost 5 bases and the J segment 5 bases; nucleotides outside the gene matches: 13. Germline V gene sequence: CDR1 MNHNY, CDR2 SVGAGI (reference sequence). The CDR3 is 16 residues long. CDR3 DNA: TGTGCCAGCAGTCAGCGCTCCGGGACTAGCCTCCACGAGCAGTACTTC. Its translation is CASSQRSGTSLHEQYF.

The V call is TRBV19, the J call TRBJ2-3, with 7 bases that match TRBD1. Germline CDR1 LNHDA, CDR2 SQIVND (reference sequence). The ends lost 6 bases at V and 0 bases at J; junction bases unmatched: 3. This CDR3 spans 14 amino acids. CDR3 DNA: TGTGCCAGTAGAAAACAGGGGAGCACAGATACGCAGTATTTT. Its translation: CASRKQGSTDTQYF.

This clone showed up just once. Germline is not matched at one junction end, which may reflect a read error. V gene TRBV28 combines with J gene TRBJ1-4; 11 bases fit TRBD1. Germline V lookup: CDR1 MDHEN, CDR2 SYDVKM. CDR3 length: 14 residues. CDR3: CASGGRTGGSAHGF. Here the CDR3 DNA reads TGTGCCAGCGGGGGCAGGACAGGGGGCTCCGCTCATGGCTTT.

This chain joins TRBV2 and TRBJ2-1, with 12 bases identical to TRBD2. This CDR3 is 15 amino acids long. CDR1 is SNHLY and CDR2 is FYNNEI in the germline V gene. Trimming removed 7 bases from V and 3 bases from J; junction bases left unmatched: 4. The CDR3: CASTVLAGGYNEQFF. DNA for the CDR3: TGTGCCAGCACCGTACTAGCGGGGGGCTACAATGAGCAGTTCTTC.

This rearrangement joins TRBV7-8 to TRBJ2-2; 7 bases map to TRBD2. The CDR3 totals 18 residues. Germline V gene sequence: CDR1 SGHVS, CDR2 FQNEAQ. V dropped 0 bases and J dropped 6; count of bases not matched to a gene: 13. The CDR3 loop is CASSLAVNWRGMSGELFF. CDR3 sequence (DNA): TGTGCCAGCAGCTTAGCGGTCAATTGGCGGGGGATGTCCGGGGAGCTGTTTTTT.

The rearrangement joins TRBV18 to TRBJ2-7; unclear D gene. CDR3 length: 13 residues. Germline CDR1 reads KGHSH; CDR2 reads LQKENI. V was trimmed by 2 bases and J by 0 bases, leaving 5 bases between them. The CDR3 sequence is CASSPSTSYEQYV. The CDR3 region has the DNA TGTGCCAGCTCACCATCGACCTCCTACGAGCAGTACGTC.

This chain uses TRBV11-2 with TRBJ2-3; D remains ambiguous. CDR1 is SGHAT and CDR2 is FQNNGV in the germline V gene. The CDR3 totals 12 residues. V was trimmed by 5 bases and J by 2 bases, leaving 5 bases between them. This CDR3 reads CASSRSTDTQYF. The DNA for the CDR3 is TGTGCCAGCAGCAGATCCACAGATACGCAGTATTTT.

The chain employs TRBV5-1 and TRBJ2-3; 10 bases agree with TRBD2. Germline V gene lookup returns CDR1 SGHRS and CDR2 YFSETQ. V was pared by 0 bases and J by 1 base, with 8 bases of the junction left unmatched. CDR3 length: 18 amino acids. CDR3 sequence reads: CASSLGVWTSGRTDTQYF. The DNA for the CDR3 is TGCGCCAGCAGCTTGGGAGTCTGGACTAGCGGCCGCACAGATACGCAGTATTTT. Drawing the rest from reference TRBV5-1 and TRBJ2-3, the complete variable domain is KAGVTQTPRYLIKTRGQQVTLSCSPISGHRSVSWYQQTPGQGLQFLFEYFSETQRNKGNFPGRFSGRQFSNSRSEMNVSTLELGDSALYLCASSLGVWTSGRTDTQYFGPGTRLTVL.